Listed below are T cell receptor beta chains from one sample, sequenced in a study of human T cells and chemical hapten exposure. TCRdb re-derived calls from the RACE reads in MiXCR, one entry per CDR3 protein. The sample has approximately 400,000 distinct CDR3 sequences, around 4.8% seen once. The input for sequencing was whole blood, taken in connection with sensitization to the hapten diphenylcyclopropenone (DPC). The receptors come from a woman aged 45 to 65 with alopecia areata. Some clones in this sample may be carry-over from other donors' samples. CDR3s include the opening cysteine and the closing phenylalanine or tryptophan. Each record gives: V gene, clone size, D gene, J gene, CDR3 protein, CDR3 DNA. The D gene is left open where the match is weak. Not all rows give a size; the values are once, few, many and, for expanded clones, a class.

>TRBV10-3|many|NA|TRBJ2-7
CAIRQGPGEQYF
TGTGCCATCAGACAGGGCCCTGGCGAGCAGTACTTC
>TRBV27|few|NA|TRBJ1-5
CASSLSGDFQPQHF
TGTGCCAGCAGTTTATCGGGTGATTTTCAGCCCCAGCATTTT
>TRBV28|NA|NA|TRBJ2-2
CASSFIRGPGELFF
TGTGCCAGCAGTTTCATTCGGGGACCCGGGGAGCTGTTTTTT
>TRBV4-1|many|TRBD1|TRBJ1-1
CASSHGQGVYTEAFF
TGCGCCAGCAGCCATGGACAGGGAGTTTACACTGAAGCTTTCTTT
>TRBV6-2/TRBV6-3|few|TRBD1|TRBJ1-1
CASFRDRSMNTEAFF
TGTGCCAGTTTCCGGGACAGATCTATGAACACTGAAGCTTTCTTT
>TRBV20-1|many|NA|TRBJ1-5
CSARVLGANQPQHF
TGCAGTGCTAGAGTACTAGGGGCGAATCAGCCCCAGCATTTT
>TRBV12-3/TRBV12-4|many|NA|TRBJ2-3
CASSFQGDTQYF
TGTGCCAGCAGTTTTCAGGGTGATACGCAGTATTTT
>TRBV12-3/TRBV12-4|many|NA|TRBJ1-2
CASALGSGANYGYTF
TGTGCCAGCGCCTTAGGGTCGGGGGCTAACTATGGCTACACCTTC
>TRBV18|many|NA|TRBJ2-3
CASSPYRDGGTQYF
TGTGCCAGCTCACCGTACAGGGATGGAGGTACGCAGTATTTT
>TRBV6-1|few|NA|TRBJ2-1
CASARQAFNEQFF
TGTGCCAGCGCCAGACAGGCGTTCAATGAGCAGTTCTTC
>TRBV6-6|NA|NA|TRBJ2-7
CASSYSFVGEQYF
TGTGCCAGCAGTTACTCGTTTGTAGGCGAGCAGTACTTC
>TRBV4-3|NA|TRBD1|TRBJ1-1
CASSPTGGSVTEAFF
TGCGCCAGCAGCCCCACAGGGGGTTCCGTCACTGAAGCTTTCTTT
>TRBV24-1|few|NA|TRBJ2-1
CATQDGQDEQFF
TGTGCCACCCAAGACGGGCAGGATGAGCAGTTCTTC
>TRBV7-6|many|NA|TRBJ2-7
CASSLRDYEQYF
TGTGCCAGCAGCTTAAGAGACTACGAGCAGTACTTC
>TRBV29-1|few|TRBD2|TRBJ2-1
CSVHLAGGPGNEQFF
TGCAGCGTCCATCTAGCGGGAGGGCCGGGAAATGAGCAGTTCTTC
>TRBV20-1|few|NA|TRBJ1-5
CSATQATGSNQPQHF
TGCAGTGCCACACAGGCAACGGGAAGCAATCAGCCCCAGCATTTT
>TRBV7-9|many|NA|TRBJ2-4
CASSSGLKNIQYF
TGTGCCAGCAGCTCGGGACTTAAAAACATTCAGTACTTC
>TRBV10-2|NA|TRBD2|TRBJ2-5
CASSRDYVQETQYF
TGCGCCAGTAGCCGGGACTACGTCCAAGAGACCCAGTACTTC
>TRBV12-3/TRBV12-4|NA|TRBD2|TRBJ2-1
CAIRPRTSGKGEQFF
TGTGCCATCCGTCCTCGCACTAGCGGGAAGGGTGAGCAGTTCTTC
>TRBV4-3|many|NA|TRBJ2-1
CASSQDSGTGQFF
TGCGCCAGCAGCCAAGATTCCGGGACCGGGCAGTTCTTC
>TRBV2|few|NA|TRBJ1-1
CASSEQRTTEAFF
TGTGCCAGCAGTGAGCAGAGGACCACTGAAGCTTTCTTT
>TRBV5-4|NA|TRBD1|TRBJ1-1
CASSLGDRAPTEAFF
TGTGCCAGCAGCTTGGGAGACAGGGCGCCCACTGAAGCTTTCTTT
>TRBV20-1|few|NA|TRBJ2-7
CSESGPTGYEQYF
TGCAGTGAGTCTGGGCCCACCGGCTACGAGCAGTACTTC
>TRBV3-1|many|NA|TRBJ2-3
CASTPSRTSTDTQYF
TGTGCCAGCACGCCGAGTAGGACTAGCACAGATACGCAGTATTTT
>TRBV6-5|many|NA|TRBJ1-2
CASSYGAGTNYGYTF
TGTGCCAGCAGTTACGGGGCAGGGACTAACTATGGCTACACCTTC
>TRBV6-5|many|NA|TRBJ1-1
CASSYYLAVRQHTEAFF
TGTGCCAGCAGTTACTACCTAGCGGTCCGACAGCACACTGAAGCTTTCTTT
>TRBV2|NA|TRBD2|TRBJ2-3
CASSDTSASTDTQYF
TGTGCCAGCAGTGATACTAGCGCAAGCACAGATACGCAGTATTTT
>TRBV7-2|NA|NA|TRBJ2-7
CASSSGLVGWYF
TGTGCCAGCAGCTCAGGGTTGGTCGGATGGTACTTC